The clone carrying this T cell receptor (beta chain) was counted a few times. Unique molecular identifiers were used in preparing the TCRbeta library. TCRdb reprocessed the PCR reads with MiXCR, giving one entry per CDR3 protein. The sample consists of about 400,000 distinct CDR3 sequences, approximately 20% of them appearing once. This sample was taken from a study of T-cell reconstitution after alpha-beta-depleted transplantation in children. With 6 bases removed from V and 4 bases from J, the gap between germline ends came to 15 bases. Germline-derived CDR1 and CDR2 are SNHLY and FYNNEI. The length of the CDR3 is 14 residues.

The TCR originated in a human donor who donated a stem cell graft to a child with acute myeloid leukemia. The sequenced sample was PBMCs from the stem cell graft donor, obtained from the stem cell graft. The rearrangement uses TRBV2 and TRBJ1-2; tentative D call: TRBD1 (6 bases). The CDR3 coding sequence is TGTGCCAGCAGCCGGGACAAAAGCGGCTATGGCTACACCTTC. Translating gives CASSRDKSGYGYTF. Complete variable domain (other parts from reference TRBV2 and TRBJ1-2): EPEVTQTPSHQVTQMGQEVILRCVPISNHLYFYWYRQILGQKVEFLVSFYNNEISEKSEIFDDQFSVERPDGSNFTLKIRSTKLEDSAMYFCASSRDKSGYGYTFGSGTRLTVV.